This is a list of T cell receptor beta chains from one sample in a study of blood T cell repertoires in COVID-19. Profiling relied on immunoSEQ multiplex PCR, and the TCRdb table lists in-frame clones only, not all of them. The sample consists of 150,000 to 200,000 clones, 80% to 90% of them appearing once. Sample: peripheral blood. The receptors here all came from a man aged 40-49 years with active or convalescent COVID-19. CDR3s include the opening cysteine and the closing phenylalanine or tryptophan.

TRBJ1-2	13	TRBV6-6	CASSITQGNGYTF
TRBJ1-2	13	TRBV3-1/TRBV3-2	CASTGVDFYGYTF
TRBJ2-5	16	TRBV6-2/TRBV6-3	CASSRGGIAGLETQYF
TRBJ1-2	17	TRBV6-2/TRBV6-3	CASSPGVRRVQSYGYTF
TRBJ1-4	19	TRBV5-1	CASSLEPPTPRGFYEKLFF
TRBJ1-1	15	TRBV29-1	CSVQNPRTGGTEAFF
TRBJ2-5	15	TRBV6-5	CASSSPRTSGETQYF
TRBJ1-5	18	TRBV28	CASSLYPVPGQGNQPQHF
TRBJ2-5	17	TRBV5-4	CASSLVARGTSQETQYF
TRBJ1-5	13	TRBV2	CASSDLANQPQHF
TRBJ2-3	16	TRBV10-3	CAISELAGGRTDTQYF
TRBJ2-7	15	TRBV9	CASSVARTGSSEQYF